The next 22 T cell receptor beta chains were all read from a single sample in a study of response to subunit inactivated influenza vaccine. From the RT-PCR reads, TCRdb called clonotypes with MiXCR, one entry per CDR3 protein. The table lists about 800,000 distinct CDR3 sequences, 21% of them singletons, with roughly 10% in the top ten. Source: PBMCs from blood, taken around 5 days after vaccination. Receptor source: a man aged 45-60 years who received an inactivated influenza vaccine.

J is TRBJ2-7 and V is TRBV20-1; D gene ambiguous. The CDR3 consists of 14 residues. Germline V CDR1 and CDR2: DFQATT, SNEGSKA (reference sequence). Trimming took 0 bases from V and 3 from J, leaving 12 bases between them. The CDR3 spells CSARDPLIDYEQYF. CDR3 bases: TGCAGTGCTAGAGACCCCTTAATCGACTACGAGCAGTACTTC.

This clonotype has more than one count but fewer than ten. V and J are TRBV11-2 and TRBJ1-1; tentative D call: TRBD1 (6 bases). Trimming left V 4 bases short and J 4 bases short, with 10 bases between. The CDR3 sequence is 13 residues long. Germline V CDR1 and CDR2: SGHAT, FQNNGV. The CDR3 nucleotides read TGTGCCAGCAGCTGGGGGGGGGCCACTGAAGCTTTCTTT. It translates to CASSWGGATEAFF.

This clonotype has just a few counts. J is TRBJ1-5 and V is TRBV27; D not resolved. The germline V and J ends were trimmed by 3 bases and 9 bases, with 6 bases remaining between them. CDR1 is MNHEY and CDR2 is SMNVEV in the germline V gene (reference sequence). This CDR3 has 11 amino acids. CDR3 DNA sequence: TGTGCCAGCAGTTTCCCAGGGCCCCAGCATTTT. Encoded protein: CASSFPGPQHF.

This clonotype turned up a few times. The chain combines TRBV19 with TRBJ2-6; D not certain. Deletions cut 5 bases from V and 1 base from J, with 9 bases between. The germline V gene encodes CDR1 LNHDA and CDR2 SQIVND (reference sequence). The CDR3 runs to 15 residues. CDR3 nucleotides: TGTGCCAGTAGTGTTTTGGTGTCTGGGGCCAACGTCCTGACTTTC. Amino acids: CASSVLVSGANVLTF.

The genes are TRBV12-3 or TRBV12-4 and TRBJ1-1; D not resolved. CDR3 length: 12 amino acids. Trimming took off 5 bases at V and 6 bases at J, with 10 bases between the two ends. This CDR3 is CASSTRGPEAFF. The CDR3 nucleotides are TGTGCCAGCAGTACCCGAGGCCCTGAAGCTTTCTTT.

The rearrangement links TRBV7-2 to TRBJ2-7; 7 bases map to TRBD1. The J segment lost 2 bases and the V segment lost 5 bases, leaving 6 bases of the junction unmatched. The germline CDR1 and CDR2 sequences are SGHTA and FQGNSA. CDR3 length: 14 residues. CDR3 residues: CASSPDRFTYEQYF. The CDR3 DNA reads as TGTGCCAGCAGCCCGGACAGGTTTACCTACGAGCAGTACTTC.

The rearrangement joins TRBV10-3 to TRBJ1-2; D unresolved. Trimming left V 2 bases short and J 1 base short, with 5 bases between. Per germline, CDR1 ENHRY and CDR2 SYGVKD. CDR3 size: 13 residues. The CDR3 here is CAISERINYGYTF. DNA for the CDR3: TGTGCCATCAGTGAGCGGATTAACTATGGCTACACCTTC.

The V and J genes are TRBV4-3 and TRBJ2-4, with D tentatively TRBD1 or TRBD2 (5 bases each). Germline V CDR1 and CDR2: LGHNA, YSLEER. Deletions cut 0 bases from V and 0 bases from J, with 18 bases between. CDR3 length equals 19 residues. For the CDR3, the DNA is TGCGCCAGCAGCCAAGATTACGGGGACCTCCTCCTAGCCAAAAACATTCAGTACTTC. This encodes CASSQDYGDLLLAKNIQYF.

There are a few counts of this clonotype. CDR3 amino acids: CATSDYSGANVLTF. For the CDR3, the DNA is TGTGCCACCAGTGACTACTCTGGGGCCAACGTCCTGACTTTC. The chain combines TRBV24-1 with TRBJ2-6; D not certain. V was cut by 4 bases and J by 0 bases, with 3 bases left in between. Germline V gene lookup returns CDR1 KGHDR and CDR2 SFDVKD. The CDR3 is 14 residues long.

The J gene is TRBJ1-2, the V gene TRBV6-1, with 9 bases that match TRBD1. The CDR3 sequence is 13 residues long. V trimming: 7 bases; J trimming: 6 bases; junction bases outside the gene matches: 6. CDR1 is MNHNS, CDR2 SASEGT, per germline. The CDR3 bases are TGTGCCAGCACCGCCGGGACAGGGAATGGCTACACCTTC. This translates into CASTAGTGNGYTF.

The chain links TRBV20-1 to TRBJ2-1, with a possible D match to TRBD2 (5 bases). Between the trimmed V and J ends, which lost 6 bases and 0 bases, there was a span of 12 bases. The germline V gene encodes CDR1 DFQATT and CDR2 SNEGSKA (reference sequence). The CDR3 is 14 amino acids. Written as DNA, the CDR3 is TGCAGTGCCCAGGACTCCTACTCCTACAATGAGCAGTTCTTC. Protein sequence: CSAQDSYSYNEQFF.

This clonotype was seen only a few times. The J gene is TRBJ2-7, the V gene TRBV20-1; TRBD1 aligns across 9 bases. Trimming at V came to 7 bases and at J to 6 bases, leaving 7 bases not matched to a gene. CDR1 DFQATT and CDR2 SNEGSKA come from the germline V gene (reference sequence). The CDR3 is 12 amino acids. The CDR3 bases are TGCAGTGGTCAGGACAGGGGAGGCGAGCAGTACTTC. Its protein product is CSGQDRGGEQYF.

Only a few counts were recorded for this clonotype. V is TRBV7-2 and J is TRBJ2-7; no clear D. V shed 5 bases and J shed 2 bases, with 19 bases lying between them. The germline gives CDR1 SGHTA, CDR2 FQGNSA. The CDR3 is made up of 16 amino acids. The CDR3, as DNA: TGTGCCAGCAGCCCCCTCGGATCATGGATGACCTACGAGCAGTACTTC. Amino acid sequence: CASSPLGSWMTYEQYF.

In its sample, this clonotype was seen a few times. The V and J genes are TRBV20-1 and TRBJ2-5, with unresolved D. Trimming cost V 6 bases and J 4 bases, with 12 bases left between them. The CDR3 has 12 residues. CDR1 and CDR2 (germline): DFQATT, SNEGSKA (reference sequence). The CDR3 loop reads CSAITGGETQYF. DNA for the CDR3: TGCAGTGCCATAACGGGTGGAGAGACCCAGTACTTC.

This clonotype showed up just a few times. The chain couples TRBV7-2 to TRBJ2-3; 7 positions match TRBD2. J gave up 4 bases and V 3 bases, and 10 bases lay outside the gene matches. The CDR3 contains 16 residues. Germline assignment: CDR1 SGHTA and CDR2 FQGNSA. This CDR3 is CASSFRGGSGADTQYF. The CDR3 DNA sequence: TGTGCCAGCAGCTTCCGGGGTGGCAGCGGGGCAGATACGCAGTATTTT.

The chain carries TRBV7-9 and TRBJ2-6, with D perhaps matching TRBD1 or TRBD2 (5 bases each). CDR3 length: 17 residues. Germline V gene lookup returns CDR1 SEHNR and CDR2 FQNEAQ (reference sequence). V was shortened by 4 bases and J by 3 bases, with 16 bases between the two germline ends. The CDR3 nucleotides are TGTGCCAGCAGCTCTTCACACTTGGGGGTTGGGGCCAACGTCCTGACTTTC. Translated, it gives CASSSSHLGVGANVLTF.

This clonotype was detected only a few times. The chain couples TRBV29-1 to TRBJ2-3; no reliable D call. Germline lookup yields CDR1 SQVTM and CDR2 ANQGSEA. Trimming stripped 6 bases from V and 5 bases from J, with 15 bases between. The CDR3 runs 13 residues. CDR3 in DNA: TGCAGCGTAGAACTTGCCCTGGGAGATACGCAGTATTTT. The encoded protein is CSVELALGDTQYF.

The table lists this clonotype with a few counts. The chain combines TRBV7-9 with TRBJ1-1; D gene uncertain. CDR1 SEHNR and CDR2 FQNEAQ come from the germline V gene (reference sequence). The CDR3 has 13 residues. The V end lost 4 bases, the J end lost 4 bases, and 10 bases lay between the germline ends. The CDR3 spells CASSSGITTEAFF. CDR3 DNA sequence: TGTGCCAGCAGCTCGGGTATTACCACTGAAGCTTTCTTT.

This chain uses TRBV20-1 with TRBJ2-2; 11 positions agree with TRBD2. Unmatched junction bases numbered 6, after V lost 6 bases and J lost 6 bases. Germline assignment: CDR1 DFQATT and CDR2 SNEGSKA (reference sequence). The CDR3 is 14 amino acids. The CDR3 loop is CSAEGTSGAGELFF. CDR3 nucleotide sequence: TGCAGTGCCGAGGGGACTAGCGGCGCCGGGGAGCTGTTTTTT.

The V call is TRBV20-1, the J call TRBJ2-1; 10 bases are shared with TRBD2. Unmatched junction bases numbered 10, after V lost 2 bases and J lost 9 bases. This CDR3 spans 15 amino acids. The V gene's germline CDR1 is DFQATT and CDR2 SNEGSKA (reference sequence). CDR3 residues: CSARILASGSGEQFF. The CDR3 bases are TGCAGTGCTAGAATTTTGGCTAGCGGGAGTGGTGAGCAGTTCTTC.

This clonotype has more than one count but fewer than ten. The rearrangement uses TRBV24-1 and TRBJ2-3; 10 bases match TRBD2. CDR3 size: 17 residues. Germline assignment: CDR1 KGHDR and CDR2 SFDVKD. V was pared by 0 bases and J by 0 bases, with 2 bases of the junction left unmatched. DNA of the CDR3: TGTGCCACCAGTGATTTGCCGGGACTAGCGAGCACAGATACGCAGTATTTT. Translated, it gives CATSDLPGLASTDTQYF.

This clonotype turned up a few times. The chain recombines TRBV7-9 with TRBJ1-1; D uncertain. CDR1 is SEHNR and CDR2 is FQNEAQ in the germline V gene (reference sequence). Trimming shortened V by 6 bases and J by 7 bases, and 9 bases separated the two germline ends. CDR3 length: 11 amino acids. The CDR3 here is CASRGGNEAFF. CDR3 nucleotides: TGTGCCAGCAGAGGAGGGAATGAAGCTTTCTTT.